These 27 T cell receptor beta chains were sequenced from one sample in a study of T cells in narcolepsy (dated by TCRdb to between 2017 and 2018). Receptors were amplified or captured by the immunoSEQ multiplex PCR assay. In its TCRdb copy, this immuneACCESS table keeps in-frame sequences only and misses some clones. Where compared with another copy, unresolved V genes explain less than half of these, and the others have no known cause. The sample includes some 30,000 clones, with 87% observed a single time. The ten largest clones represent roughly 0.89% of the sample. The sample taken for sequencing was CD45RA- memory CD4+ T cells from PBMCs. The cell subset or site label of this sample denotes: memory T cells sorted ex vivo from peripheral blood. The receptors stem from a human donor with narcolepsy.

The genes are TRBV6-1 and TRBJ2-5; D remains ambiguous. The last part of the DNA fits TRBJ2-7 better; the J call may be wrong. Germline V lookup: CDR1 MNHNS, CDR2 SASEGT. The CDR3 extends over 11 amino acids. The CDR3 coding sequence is TGTGCCATTTGGGGATTCTACGAGCAGTACTTC. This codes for CAIWGFYEQYF.

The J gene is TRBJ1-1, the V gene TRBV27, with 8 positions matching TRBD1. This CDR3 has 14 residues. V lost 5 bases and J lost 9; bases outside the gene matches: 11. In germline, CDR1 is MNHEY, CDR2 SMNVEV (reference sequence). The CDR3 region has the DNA TGTGCCAGCAGTGTCCCAGGACAGGGACCTAAAGCTTTCTTT. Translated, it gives CASSVPGQGPKAFF.

The CDR3 is CASSESAGNTEAFF. The CDR3 DNA reads as TGTGCCAGCAGTGAATCTGCAGGGAACACTGAAGCTTTCTTT. The V gene is TRBV6-1, the J gene TRBJ1-1; unclear D gene. The V gene lost 2 bases and the J gene lost 1 base, with 8 bases spanning the gap. This CDR3 has 14 residues. Germline loops: CDR1 MNHNS, CDR2 SASEGT.

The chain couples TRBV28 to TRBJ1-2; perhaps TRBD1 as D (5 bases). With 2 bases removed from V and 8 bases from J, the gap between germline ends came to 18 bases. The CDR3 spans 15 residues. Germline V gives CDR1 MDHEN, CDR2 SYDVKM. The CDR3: CASSLGRRVVRGYTF. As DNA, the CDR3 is TGTGCCAGCAGTTTAGGGCGCAGGGTGGTTAGGGGCTACACCTTC.

The CDR3 DNA reads TGTGCCTCCGGCCGCGACAGGGGGCAGTTCTTC. Encoded protein: CASGRDRGQFF. The chain carries TRBV30 and TRBJ2-1, with TRBD1 matching 8 bases. The germline V gene encodes CDR1 GTSNPN and CDR2 SVGIG (reference sequence). The junction had 8 bases not matched to a gene; V was cut back by 7 bases and J by 12 bases. The CDR3 has 11 residues. The entire variable domain, with the rest obtained from reference TRBV30 and TRBJ2-1, is as follows: SQTIHQWPATLVQPVGSPLSLECTVEGTSNPNLYWYRQAAGRGLQLLFYSVGIGQISSEVPQNLSASRPQDRQFILSSKKLLLSDSGFYLCASGRDRGQFFGPGTRLTVL.

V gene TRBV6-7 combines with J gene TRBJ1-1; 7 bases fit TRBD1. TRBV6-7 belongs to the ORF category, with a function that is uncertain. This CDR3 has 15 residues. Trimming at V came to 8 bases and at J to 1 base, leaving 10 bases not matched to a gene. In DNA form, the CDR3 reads TGTGCCAGCGGCCAACGGACAGGCCCGAACACTGAAGCTTTCTTT. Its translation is CASGQRTGPNTEAFF.

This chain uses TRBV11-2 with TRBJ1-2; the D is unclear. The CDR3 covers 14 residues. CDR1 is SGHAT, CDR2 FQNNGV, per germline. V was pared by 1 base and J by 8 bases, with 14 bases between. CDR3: CASSLGQSLGGYTF. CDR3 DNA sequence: TGTGCCAGCAGCTTAGGACAATCCTTAGGGGGCTACACCTTC.

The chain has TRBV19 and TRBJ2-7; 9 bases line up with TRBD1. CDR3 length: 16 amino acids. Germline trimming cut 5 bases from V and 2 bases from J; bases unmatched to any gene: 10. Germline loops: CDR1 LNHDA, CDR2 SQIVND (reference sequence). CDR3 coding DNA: TGTGCCAGTAGTGCGGCGACAGGGGGAGCCCCCTACGAGCAGTACTTC. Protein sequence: CASSAATGGAPYEQYF. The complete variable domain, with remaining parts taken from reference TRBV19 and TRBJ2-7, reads DGGITQSPKYLFRKEGQNVTLSCEQNLNHDAMYWYRQDPGQGLRLIYYSQIVNDFQKGDIAEGYSVSREKKESFPLTVTSAQKNPTAFYLCASSAATGGAPYEQYFGPGTRLTVT.

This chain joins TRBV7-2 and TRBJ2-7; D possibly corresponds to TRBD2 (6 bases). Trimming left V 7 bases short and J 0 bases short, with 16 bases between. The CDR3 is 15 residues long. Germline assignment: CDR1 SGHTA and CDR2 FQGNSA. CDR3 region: CASTKGDFISYEQYF. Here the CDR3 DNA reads TGTGCCAGCACCAAAGGGGACTTCATCTCCTACGAGCAGTACTTC.

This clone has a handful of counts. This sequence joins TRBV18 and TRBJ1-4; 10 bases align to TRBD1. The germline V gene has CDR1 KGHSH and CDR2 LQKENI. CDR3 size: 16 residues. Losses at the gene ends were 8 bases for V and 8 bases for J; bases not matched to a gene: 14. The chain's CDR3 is CASAPGQGSRGEKLFF. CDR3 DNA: TGTGCCAGCGCCCCGGGACAGGGGTCCCGGGGAGAAAAACTGTTTTTT.

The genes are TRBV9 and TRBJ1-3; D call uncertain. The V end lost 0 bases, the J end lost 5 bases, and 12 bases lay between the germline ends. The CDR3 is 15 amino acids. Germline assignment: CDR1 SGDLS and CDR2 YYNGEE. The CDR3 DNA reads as TGTGCCAGCAGCGTAGAAGTGGGGAGGCGAAACACCATATATTTT. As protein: CASSVEVGRRNTIYF.

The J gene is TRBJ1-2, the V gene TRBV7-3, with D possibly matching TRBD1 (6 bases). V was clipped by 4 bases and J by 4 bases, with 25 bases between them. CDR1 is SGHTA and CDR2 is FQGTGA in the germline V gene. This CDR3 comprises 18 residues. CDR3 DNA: TGTGCCAGCAGCTCAGAAACCGGGACATCAAAAAGAGGCTATGGCTACACCTTC. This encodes CASSSETGTSKRGYGYTF. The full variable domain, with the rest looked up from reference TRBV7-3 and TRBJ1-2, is GAGVSQTPSNKVTEKGKYVELRCDPISGHTALYWYRQSLGQGPEFLIYFQGTGAADDSGLPNDRFFAVRPEGSVSTLKIQRTERGDSAVYLCASSSETGTSKRGYGYTFGSGTRLTVV.

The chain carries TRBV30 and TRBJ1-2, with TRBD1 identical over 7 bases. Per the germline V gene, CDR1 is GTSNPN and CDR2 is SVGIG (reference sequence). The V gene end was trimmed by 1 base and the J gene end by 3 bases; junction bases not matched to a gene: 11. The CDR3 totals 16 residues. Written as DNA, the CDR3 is TGTGCCTGGAGTGGGGCCGGGGACAGAGCCTACTATGGCTACACCTTC. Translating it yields CAWSGAGDRAYYGYTF.

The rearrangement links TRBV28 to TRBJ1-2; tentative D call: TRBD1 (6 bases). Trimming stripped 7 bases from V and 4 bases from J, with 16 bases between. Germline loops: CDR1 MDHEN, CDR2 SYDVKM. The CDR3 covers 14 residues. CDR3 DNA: TGTGCCAGCACCCCCGGGGGCGATGGCTATGGCTACACCTTC. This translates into CASTPGGDGYGYTF.

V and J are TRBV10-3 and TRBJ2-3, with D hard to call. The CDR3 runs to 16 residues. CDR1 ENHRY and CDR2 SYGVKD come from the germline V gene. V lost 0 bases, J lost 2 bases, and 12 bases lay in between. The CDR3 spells CAISESGRLVTDTQYF. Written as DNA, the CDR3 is TGTGCCATCAGTGAGTCCGGCCGGCTAGTCACAGATACGCAGTATTTT.

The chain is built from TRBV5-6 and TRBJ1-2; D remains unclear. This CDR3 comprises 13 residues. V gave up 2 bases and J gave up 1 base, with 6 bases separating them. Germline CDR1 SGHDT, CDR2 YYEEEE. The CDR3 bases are TGTGCCAGCAGCTTTAACAGTAACTATGGCTACACCTTC. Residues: CASSFNSNYGYTF.

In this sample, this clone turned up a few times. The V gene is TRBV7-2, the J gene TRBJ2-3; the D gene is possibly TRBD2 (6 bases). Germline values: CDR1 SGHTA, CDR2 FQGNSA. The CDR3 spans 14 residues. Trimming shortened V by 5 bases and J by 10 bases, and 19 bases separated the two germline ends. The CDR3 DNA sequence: TGTGCCAGCAGCCGTACTAGCCCCCCGGGGGCGCAGTATTTT. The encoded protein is CASSRTSPPGAQYF.

CDR3 bases: TGTGCCAGCAGTGGCGAGACAGCCAAACCCTACGAGCAGTACTTC. This translates into CASSGETAKPYEQYF. This chain uses TRBV6-5 with TRBJ2-7; D possibly corresponds to TRBD1 (5 bases). CDR1 and CDR2 (germline): MNHEY, SVGAGI. V lost 5 bases, J lost 2 bases, and 16 bases lay in between. This CDR3 is built from 15 residues.

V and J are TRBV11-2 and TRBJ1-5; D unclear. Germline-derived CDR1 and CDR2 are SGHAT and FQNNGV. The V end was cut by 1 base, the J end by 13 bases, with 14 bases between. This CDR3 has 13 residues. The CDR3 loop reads CASSLVRGSPQHF. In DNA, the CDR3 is TGTGCCAGCAGCTTAGTCCGGGGATCCCCTCAGCATTTT.

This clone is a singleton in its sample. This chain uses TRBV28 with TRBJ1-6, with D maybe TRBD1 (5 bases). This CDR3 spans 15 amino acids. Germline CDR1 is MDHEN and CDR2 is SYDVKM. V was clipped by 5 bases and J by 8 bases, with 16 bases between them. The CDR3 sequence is CASSESTGLYSPLHF. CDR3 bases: TGTGCCAGCAGTGAGAGCACAGGACTTTATTCACCCCTCCACTTT.

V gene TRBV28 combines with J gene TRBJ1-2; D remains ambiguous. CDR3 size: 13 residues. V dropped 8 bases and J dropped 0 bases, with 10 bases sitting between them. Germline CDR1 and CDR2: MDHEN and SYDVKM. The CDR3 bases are TGTGCCAGCGGCCTCTCCCCTAACTATGGCTACACCTTC. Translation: CASGLSPNYGYTF.

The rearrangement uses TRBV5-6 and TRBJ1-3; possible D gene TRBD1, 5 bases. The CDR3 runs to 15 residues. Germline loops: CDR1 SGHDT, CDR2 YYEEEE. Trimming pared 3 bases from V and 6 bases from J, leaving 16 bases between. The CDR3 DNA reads TGTGCCAGCAGCTCGGGGCCCTCAAAAGAAAACACCATATATTTT. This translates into CASSSGPSKENTIYF.

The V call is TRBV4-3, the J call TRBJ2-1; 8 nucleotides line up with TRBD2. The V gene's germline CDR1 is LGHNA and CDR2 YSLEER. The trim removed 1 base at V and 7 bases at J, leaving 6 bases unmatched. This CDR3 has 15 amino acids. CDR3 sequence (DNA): TGCGCCAGCAGCCAAGTTAGCGGGGCTGGGAATGAGCAGTTCTTC. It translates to CASSQVSGAGNEQFF.

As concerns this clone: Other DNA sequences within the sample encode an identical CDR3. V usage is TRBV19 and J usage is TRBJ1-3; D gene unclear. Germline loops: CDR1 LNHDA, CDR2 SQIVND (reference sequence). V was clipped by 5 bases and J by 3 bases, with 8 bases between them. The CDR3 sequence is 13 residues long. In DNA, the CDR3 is TGTGCCAGTAGTTGGAGGGTTGGAAACACCATATATTTT. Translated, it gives CASSWRVGNTIYF. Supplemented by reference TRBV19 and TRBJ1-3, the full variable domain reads DGGITQSPKYLFRKEGQNVTLSCEQNLNHDAMYWYRQDPGQGLRLIYYSQIVNDFQKGDIAEGYSVSREKKESFPLTVTSAQKNPTAFYLCASSWRVGNTIYFGEGSWLTVV.

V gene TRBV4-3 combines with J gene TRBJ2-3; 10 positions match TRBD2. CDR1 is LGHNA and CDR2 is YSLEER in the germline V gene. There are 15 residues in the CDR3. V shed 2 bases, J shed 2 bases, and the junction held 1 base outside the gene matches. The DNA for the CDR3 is TGCGCCAGCAGCCAACTAGCGGGGGTCACAGATACGCAGTATTTT. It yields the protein CASSQLAGVTDTQYF.

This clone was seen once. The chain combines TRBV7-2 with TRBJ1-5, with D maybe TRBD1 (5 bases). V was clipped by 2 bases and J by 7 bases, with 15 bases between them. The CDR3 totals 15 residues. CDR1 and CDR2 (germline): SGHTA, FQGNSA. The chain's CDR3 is CASSLLGGGTQPQHF. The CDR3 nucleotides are TGTGCCAGCAGCTTACTGGGGGGGGGAACACAGCCCCAGCATTTT.

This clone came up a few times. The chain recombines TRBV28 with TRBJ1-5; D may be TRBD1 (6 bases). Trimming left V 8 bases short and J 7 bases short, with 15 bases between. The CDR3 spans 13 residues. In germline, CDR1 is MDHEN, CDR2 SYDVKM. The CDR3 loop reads CASASHRDQPQHF. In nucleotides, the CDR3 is TGTGCCAGCGCCAGTCACAGGGACCAGCCCCAGCATTTT. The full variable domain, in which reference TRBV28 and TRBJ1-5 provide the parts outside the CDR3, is DVKVTQSSRYLVKRTGEKVFLECVQDMDHENMFWYRQDPGLGLRLIYFSYDVKMKEKGDIPEGYSVSREKKERFSLILESASTNQTSMYLCASASHRDQPQHFGDGTRLSIL.